The sample holds a few counts of the clone carrying this T cell receptor beta chain. Its matching antigen is unknown. PCR employed 60 Vbeta and 13 Jbeta primers. Sequencing used immunoSEQ multiplex PCR; TCRdb keeps in-frame clones, though not all of them. The sample includes some 71,000 clones, approximately 70% of them seen just once. The entry originates in a study of cytomegalovirus exposure and HLA in healthy donors. Across the whole study: HLA-typed donors were the source of 83 million or so unique TCRs, which an early data release held.

The CDR3 contains 16 residues. In germline, CDR1 is SGHDT, CDR2 YYEEEE. V was pared by 2 bases and J by 3 bases, with 9 bases of the junction left unmatched. Study-wide results and caveats: Reportedly, fewer N-insertions than the approximately 700-donor mean appeared in an Asian-associated ancestry cluster in a later analysis. Certain indistinguishable V segments, among them TRBV6-2 and TRBV6-3, were excluded.

The source of this sequence is a woman in her forties or fifties in good health and CMV-seropositive. This chain links TRBV5-6 with TRBJ2-7, with 9 bases matching TRBD2. Specimen: PBMCs. CDR3 residues: CASSLEGSGRIYEQYF. Here the CDR3 DNA reads TGTGCCAGCAGCTTAGAGGGTAGCGGGAGAATCTACGAGCAGTACTTC.